One sample yielded the 4 T cell receptor beta chains listed below, sequenced in a study of cytomegalovirus exposure and HLA in healthy donors. The primer mix had 60 Vbeta and 13 Jbeta primers. Assay used: immunoSEQ multiplex PCR; TCRdb lists only in-frame clones, some missing. The sample lists roughly 150,000 clones, around 80% occurring once. The sequencing input was PBMCs. All receptors derive from a man aged 18 to 30 in good health and CMV-seropositive.

This clone was seen a handful of times. The chain has TRBV2 and TRBJ2-7; weak D call: TRBD1 (6 bases). Per germline, CDR1 SNHLY and CDR2 FYNNEI. The CDR3 has 14 residues. V was clipped by 3 bases and J by 3 bases, with 12 bases between them. CDR3 protein: CASSEDRIGYEQYF. CDR3 DNA: TGTGCCAGCAGTGAGGACAGAATAGGCTACGAGCAGTACTTC.

The chain links TRBV5-4 to TRBJ2-3, with 12 bases identical to TRBD2. Trimming removed 0 bases from V and 5 bases from J; junction bases left unmatched: 7. The germline V gene has CDR1 SGHNT and CDR2 YYREEE (reference sequence). This CDR3 has 17 residues. CDR3 in amino acids: CASSLGLAGEYGDTQYF. In nucleotides, the CDR3 is TGTGCCAGCAGCTTGGGACTAGCGGGAGAATATGGAGATACGCAGTATTTT.

The chain joins TRBV10-3 to TRBJ1-5; D gene unclear. The germline V gene has CDR1 ENHRY and CDR2 SYGVKD. The CDR3 spans 16 residues. Trimming stripped 0 bases from V and 0 bases from J, with 9 bases between. CDR3: CAISESQDISNQPQHF. The CDR3 coding sequence is TGTGCCATCAGTGAGTCCCAGGATATTAGCAATCAGCCCCAGCATTTT.

In the case of this clone: This sample includes further DNA sequences coding for the same CDR3. The chain links TRBV30 to TRBJ1-5, with D possibly matching TRBD1 (6 bases). This CDR3 has 13 residues. V was clipped by 0 bases and J by 4 bases, with 7 bases between them. Germline CDR1 and CDR2: GTSNPN and SVGIG (reference sequence). The CDR3 DNA follows: TGTGCCTGGAGTGTACAGGGAAATCAGCCCCAGCATTTT. Its protein product is CAWSVQGNQPQHF.